The rows below give T cell receptor beta chains drawn from one sample of a study of T cell responses to AZD1222 COVID-19 vaccine. Profiling relied on immunoSEQ multiplex PCR, and the TCRdb table lists in-frame clones only, not all of them. The sample shows over 150,000 clones, roughly 90% of them seen only once. Specimen: peripheral blood, collected on day 0 of AZD1222 vaccination. The receptor set was obtained from an adult in good health. CDR3s include the opening cysteine and the closing phenylalanine or tryptophan. D genes are given only for firm matches. Size tells how often a clone was seen (once, few, many) or the class of an expanded clone, and some rows leave it out.

>TRBJ2-4|-|once|TRBV5-4
CASSGAEGARDIQYF
TGTGCCAGCAGCGGGGCTGAAGGGGCACGGGACATTCAGTACTTC
>TRBJ1-3|-|-|TRBV5-1
CASRVVGSGNTIYF
TGCGCCAGCAGGGTGGTCGGCTCTGGAAACACCATATATTTT
>TRBJ1-1|-|-|TRBV7-2
CASRISVNTEAFF
TGTGCCAGCAGGATCTCGGTGAACACTGAAGCTTTCTTT
>TRBJ1-1|-|-|TRBV28
CASSSESEAFF
TGTGCCAGCAGCTCAGAATCTGAAGCTTTCTTT
>TRBJ2-5|TRBD2|-|TRBV25-1
CASSAWGLAEETQYF
TGTGCCAGCAGTGCCTGGGGACTAGCGGAAGAGACCCAGTACTTC
>TRBJ2-1|-|-|TRBV9
CASSIRYNEQFF
TGTGCCAGCAGCATTCGATACAATGAGCAGTTCTTC
>TRBJ2-2|TRBD1|-|TRBV7-3
CASSGTVNTGELFF
TGTGCCAGCAGCGGGACAGTAAACACCGGGGAGCTGTTTTTT
>TRBJ2-3|TRBD2|-|TRBV5-1
CASSQLAGTFTDTQYF
TGCGCCAGCAGCCAATTAGCGGGGACCTTCACAGATACGCAGTATTTT
>TRBJ2-1|-|-|TRBV14
CASSHYSNEQFF
TGTGCCAGCAGCCACTATTCCAATGAGCAGTTCTTC
>TRBJ1-4|-|few|TRBV18
CASSLTDVGLYSVREKLFF
TGTGCCAGCTCACTTACCGATGTGGGACTCTACTCGGTCAGGGAAAAACTGTTTTTT
>TRBJ1-2|-|-|TRBV30
CAWSEGGGYGYTF
TGTGCCTGGAGTGAGGGAGGTGGCTATGGCTACACCTTC
>TRBJ2-1|-|-|TRBV27
CASRGTVSYNEQFF
TGTGCCAGCAGGGGGACTGTCTCCTACAATGAGCAGTTCTTC
>TRBJ1-5|TRBD1|-|TRBV7-2
CASSLGGAGGQPQHF
TGTGCCAGCAGCTTAGGAGGGGCAGGGGGCCAGCCCCAGCATTTT
>TRBJ2-1|-|-|TRBV11-1
CASSLSGNEQFF
TGTGCCAGCAGCTTATCAGGGAATGAGCAGTTCTTC
>TRBJ1-1|TRBD1|-|TRBV18
CASSPRQGTNTEAFF
TGTGCCAGCTCACCGAGACAGGGGACGAACACTGAAGCTTTCTTT
>TRBJ1-1|TRBD1|-|TRBV30
CAWARGQEAFF
TGTGCCTGGGCCAGGGGGCAGGAAGCTTTCTTT
>TRBJ2-7|TRBD1|-|TRBV6-5
CASSSGGTGTYEQYF
TGTGCCAGCAGTTCCGGGGGGACAGGGACATACGAGCAGTACTTC
>TRBJ1-5|-|-|TRBV5-6
CASSLASLGGANKPQHF
TGTGCCAGCAGCTTGGCTTCTCTCGGAGGGGCCAATAAGCCCCAGCATTTT
>TRBJ2-5|TRBD1|-|TRBV6-1
CASSGGPLRTGNEETQYF
TGTGCCAGCAGTGGGGGCCCTTTGAGGACAGGGAACGAAGAGACCCAGTACTTC
>TRBJ2-1|TRBD2|-|TRBV28
CASSWTSGGASEQFF
TGTGCCAGCAGTTGGACTAGCGGGGGGGCCTCTGAGCAGTTCTTC
>TRBJ2-7|-|-|TRBV5-6
CASSLAIDPYEQYF
TGTGCCAGCAGCTTGGCTATTGACCCCTACGAGCAGTACTTC
>TRBJ2-1|TRBD2|-|TRBV7-9
CASSLGGGAHDEQFF
TGTGCCAGCAGCTTAGGCGGGGGGGCGCACGATGAGCAGTTCTTC
>TRBJ1-5|TRBD1|-|TRBV19
CASSNPGTAYQPQHF
TGTGCCAGTAGTAATCCCGGGACAGCCTATCAGCCCCAGCATTTT
>TRBJ1-4|-|-|TRBV5-6
CASSERGEEKLFF
TGTGCCAGCAGTGAAAGGGGGGAGGAAAAACTGTTTTTT
>TRBJ2-1|TRBD1|-|TRBV2
CASSTTDRGRSSYNEQFF
TGTGCCAGCAGTACAACGGACAGGGGTCGGAGCTCCTACAATGAGCAGTTCTTC
>TRBJ2-7|-|-|TRBV9
CASSVDGQGINEQYF
TGTGCCAGCAGCGTAGACGGTCAGGGGATAAACGAGCAGTACTTC
>TRBJ1-2|-|-|TRBV19
CASLNPPYGYTF
TGTGCCAGTCTTAACCCACCTTATGGCTACACCTTC
>TRBJ1-6|-|-|TRBV2
CASSSQGEVINSPLHF
TGTGCCAGCAGTTCACAGGGAGAAGTTATAAATTCACCCCTCCACTTT
>TRBJ2-1|-|few|TRBV15
CATSRDLGGRGNEQFF
TGTGCCACCAGCAGAGATCTGGGGGGAAGAGGAAATGAGCAGTTCTTC
>TRBJ1-1|-|-|TRBV4-3
CASSQEAGGGTEAFF
TGCGCCAGCAGCCAAGAAGCGGGAGGAGGCACTGAAGCTTTCTTT
>TRBJ1-1|TRBD1|once|TRBV18
CASSPQTGLNTEAFF
TGTGCCAGCTCACCGCAGACAGGGCTGAACACTGAAGCTTTCTTT
>TRBJ2-5|TRBD1|-|TRBV6-2/TRBV6-3
CASSLHRTGQETQYF
TGTGCCAGCAGCCTTCACCGGACAGGCCAAGAGACCCAGTACTTC
>TRBJ1-3|-|-|TRBV5-8
CASNPILWGGDGNTIYF
TGTGCCAGCAACCCGATTCTGTGGGGGGGCGACGGAAACACCATATATTTT
>TRBJ2-4|TRBD2|-|TRBV19
CASSIAAGTSGGKDIQYF
TGTGCCAGTAGTATAGCGGCCGGGACTAGCGGGGGAAAGGACATTCAGTACTTC
>TRBJ1-1|-|-|TRBV7-2
CASSLGPLNTEAFF
TGTGCCAGCAGCTTAGGACCTCTGAACACTGAAGCTTTCTTT
>TRBJ1-4|TRBD1|-|TRBV28
CASTTIRDRGRKLFF
TGTGCCAGCACGACCATCCGGGACAGGGGGCGAAAACTGTTTTTT
>TRBJ2-2|-|-|TRBV3-1/TRBV3-2
CASSFRSGTNRMGELFF
TGTGCCAGCAGCTTCAGGTCCGGGACAAACCGGATGGGGGAGCTGTTTTTT
>TRBJ1-2|TRBD1|-|TRBV3-1/TRBV3-2
CASSQGGQASYTF
TGTGCCAGCAGCCAAGGGGGACAGGCTAGCTACACCTTC
>TRBJ1-4|-|-|TRBV27
CASSLGRQGKLFF
TGTGCCAGCAGTTTGGGACGTCAAGGAAAACTGTTTTTT
>TRBJ1-5|TRBD1|-|TRBV2
CASSGTGGTYSNQPQHF
TGTGCCAGCTCCGGGACAGGGGGCACTTATAGCAATCAGCCCCAGCATTTT
>TRBJ2-4|TRBD1|-|TRBV6-2/TRBV6-3
CASSYRDRDIQYF
TGTGCCAGCAGTTACCGGGACAGGGACATTCAGTACTTC
>TRBJ2-7|-|-|TRBV7-3
CASSKGTPYEQYF
TGTGCCAGCAGCAAAGGGACCCCCTACGAGCAGTACTTC
>TRBJ1-6|-|-|TRBV5-1
CASSLGGAGTSPLHF
TGCGCCAGCAGCTTGGGGGGTGCGGGTACTTCACCCCTCCACTTT
>TRBJ1-1|TRBD1|-|TRBV5-1
CASSRTGGTEAFF
TGCGCCAGCAGCCGGACAGGGGGCACTGAAGCTTTCTTT
>TRBJ1-2|TRBD1|-|TRBV5-6
CASSLPGTGVGYTF
TGTGCCAGCAGCCTCCCCGGGACAGGGGTCGGCTACACCTTC
>TRBJ1-4|TRBD1|-|TRBV10-3
CAIRDRGNEKLFF
TGTGCCATCAGGGACAGGGGTAATGAAAAACTGTTTTTT
>TRBJ1-5|-|-|TRBV11-2
CASSPGRNNQPQHF
TGTGCCAGCAGCCCGGGACGAAACAATCAGCCCCAGCATTTT
>TRBJ2-2|-|-|TRBV6-2/TRBV6-3
CASSRGRINSNTGELFF
TGTGCCAGCAGCCGTGGGAGGATCAACTCGAACACCGGGGAGCTGTTTTTT
>TRBJ1-3|-|-|TRBV18
CASSTLPGHSTGNTIYF
TGTGCCAGCTCAACCTTGCCGGGACATTCAACTGGAAACACCATATATTTT
>TRBJ2-1|-|-|TRBV4-3
CASSLESAGYNEQFF
TGCGCCAGCAGCCTCGAGAGTGCAGGTTACAATGAGCAGTTCTTC
>TRBJ1-1|TRBD1|-|TRBV12-3/TRBV12-4
CASSRQGNTEAFF
TGTGCCAGCAGCCGACAGGGGAACACTGAAGCTTTCTTT
>TRBJ1-5|-|-|TRBV19
CASSIVGQGSQPQHF
TGTGCCAGTAGTATTGTGGGACAAGGGAGTCAGCCCCAGCATTTT
>TRBJ1-2|TRBD1|-|TRBV7-9
CASSSYRDRVEGYTF
TGTGCCAGCAGCTCCTACCGGGACAGGGTTGAAGGCTACACCTTC